This T cell receptor beta chain was found in a study of control samples from healthy donors and cancer patients. Measured with immunoSEQ multiplex PCR; TCRdb has only the in-frame clones, and not every one. Of 75,000 to 90,000 clones detected, 75% to 90% appear once; the ten largest clones hold roughly 6.7%. The CDR3 totals 16 residues. In germline, CDR1 is MNHNY, CDR2 SVGAGI (reference sequence). V shed 0 bases and J shed 2 bases, with 14 bases lying between them. The sample consisted of blood. The chain couples TRBV6-6 to TRBJ2-7; D perhaps matches TRBD1 (5 bases). This TCR was recovered from a man aged 50 to 60 in good health. CDR3 loop: CASSYSSAGKTYEQYF. The CDR3 nucleotides read TGTGCCAGCAGTTACTCGTCAGCAGGGAAAACCTACGAGCAGTACTTC.